The 31 T cell receptor beta chains below come from one sample, sequenced in a study of cytomegalovirus exposure and HLA in healthy donors (dated by TCRdb to about 2017). Libraries were prepared through the immunoSEQ multiplex PCR assay. For the multiplex PCR, a mixture combining 60 forward primers for TCR Vbeta segments and 13 reverse primers for TCR Jbeta segments was used. Imported from immuneACCESS, the table was reduced by TCRdb to in-frame sequences with V and J called. These copies leave out some clones; in studies compared against another copy, an unresolved V gene accounts for under half, and the cause of the remainder is not known. This sample is represented by roughly 130,000 clones; roughly four fifths of them were singletons. The top ten constitute 10% to 12% of the sample. Sequenced material: PBMCs. These TCRs come from a male donor in good health and CMV-seropositive.

The chain couples TRBV10-3 to TRBJ2-6, with 9 bases identical to TRBD1. The germline gives CDR1 ENHRY, CDR2 SYGVKD. V shed 10 bases and J 2 bases; nucleotides not matched to a gene: 3. The CDR3 is 14 residues long. CDR3 DNA: TGTGCCAGCCGGACAGGGGCTGGGGCCAACGTCCTGACTTTC. This gives the protein CASRTGAGANVLTF.

The V call is TRBV30, the J call TRBJ1-5; tentative D call: TRBD1 (5 bases). V was pared by 1 base and J by 6 bases, with 10 bases between. The CDR3 is made up of 13 amino acids. CDR1 and CDR2 (germline): GTSNPN, SVGIG (reference sequence). The CDR3 DNA reads as TGTGCCTGGAGTGAGGGGCCGCGTCAGCCCCAGCATTTT. Protein: CAWSEGPRQPQHF.

J is TRBJ2-7 and V is TRBV5-6; the D gene is possibly TRBD2 (5 bases). V lost 0 bases, J lost 3 bases, and 7 bases lay in between. CDR1 is SGHDT and CDR2 is YYEEEE in the germline V gene. This CDR3 has 13 residues. CDR3 residues: CASSLVTNYEQYF. In nucleotides, the CDR3 is TGTGCCAGCAGCTTGGTGACTAACTACGAGCAGTACTTC.

This clone turned up a few times. The chain links TRBV14 to TRBJ2-4, with 10 bases lining up with TRBD2. The CDR3 is 22 amino acids. After removal of 4 bases from V and 1 base from J, the junction contained 22 bases not matched to a gene. The germline gives CDR1 SGHDN, CDR2 FVKESK. CDR3 protein: CASSPYRTWLAGEVWAKNIQYF. Written as DNA, the CDR3 is TGTGCCAGCAGCCCCTACAGAACCTGGCTAGCGGGAGAGGTGTGGGCCAAAAACATTCAGTACTTC.

The chain links TRBV10-3 to TRBJ2-7, with 9 bases identical to TRBD2. V dropped 7 bases and J dropped 7; count of bases not matched to a gene: 23. In germline, CDR1 is ENHRY, CDR2 SYGVKD. The CDR3 length is 18 residues. The CDR3 nucleotides are TGTGCCATCACCCCGGGCCCCCTCGCCGGGACTAGCTTGGGGGAGCAGTACTTC. Translated: CAITPGPLAGTSLGEQYF.

The rearrangement uses TRBV9 and TRBJ1-6, with 7 bases lining up with TRBD1. Germline V gene lookup returns CDR1 SGDLS and CDR2 YYNGEE. The CDR3 runs to 13 residues. V gave up 7 bases and J gave up 6 bases; unmatched junction bases: 4. The CDR3 is CASGGQINSPLHF. CDR3 nucleotide sequence: TGTGCCAGCGGGGGACAGATTAATTCACCCCTCCACTTT.

This rearrangement joins TRBV28 to TRBJ1-2; 8 positions agree with TRBD1. CDR1 MDHEN and CDR2 SYDVKM come from the germline V gene. The length of the CDR3 is 15 residues. Losses at the gene ends were 2 bases for V and 3 bases for J; bases not matched to a gene: 5. CDR3 in amino acids: CASSLPTGGYYGYTF. The CDR3, as DNA: TGTGCCAGCAGTTTACCCACAGGGGGATACTATGGCTACACCTTC.

This clone has just a few counts. The chain joins TRBV9 to TRBJ2-3; possible D gene TRBD2, 7 bases. CDR1 SGDLS and CDR2 YYNGEE come from the germline V gene. This CDR3 is 15 amino acids long. V lost 4 bases to trimming and J lost 6 bases, with 18 bases between them. The DNA for the CDR3 is TGTGCCAGCAGCCAGAGGGGGGGCGCCTATGATACGCAGTATTTT. As protein: CASSQRGGAYDTQYF.

This clone was found a few times. The chain recombines TRBV6-6 with TRBJ2-7; tentatively, D is TRBD2 (5 bases). CDR3 length equals 13 residues. Trimming cost V 0 bases and J 6 bases, with 9 bases left between them. Germline lookup yields CDR1 MNHNY and CDR2 SVGAGI (reference sequence). The CDR3 DNA is TGTGCCAGCAGTTACTCTAGCGATGCCGAGCAGTACTTC. Its translation is CASSYSSDAEQYF.

The genes are TRBV6-5 and TRBJ2-7; 8 nucleotides agree with TRBD1. The germline V gene has CDR1 MNHEY and CDR2 SVGAGI. This CDR3 has 13 amino acids. Germline trimming cut 8 bases from V and 1 base from J; bases unmatched to any gene: 4. The CDR3 DNA follows: TGTGCCAGCGCGACAGGGGCATCCTACGAGCAGTACTTC. Its translation: CASATGASYEQYF.

This clone was counted only a few times. The J gene is TRBJ1-4, the V gene TRBV6-5; D possibly corresponds to TRBD1 (5 bases). CDR1 and CDR2 (germline): MNHEY, SVGAGI. The CDR3 has 15 amino acids. V was shortened by 4 bases and J by 3 bases, with 12 bases between the two germline ends. CDR3 residues: CASSFTTVPNEKLFF. For the CDR3, the DNA is TGTGCCAGCAGTTTTACGACAGTACCTAATGAAAAACTGTTTTTT.

V usage is TRBV9 and J usage is TRBJ2-3; TRBD1 matches at 9 bases. V was clipped by 3 bases and J by 2 bases; unmatched bases: 4. Per germline, CDR1 SGDLS and CDR2 YYNGEE. The CDR3 is made up of 15 amino acids. The CDR3 DNA is TGTGCCAGCAGCGCCACAGGGGGCCTCACAGATACGCAGTATTTT. Encoded protein: CASSATGGLTDTQYF.

The CDR3 region is CASSLPPDSNSYEQYF. CDR3 bases: TGTGCCAGCAGCCTCCCCCCGGACTCCAACTCCTACGAGCAGTACTTC. V is TRBV7-2 and J is TRBJ2-7; D possibly corresponds to TRBD2 (5 bases). Germline V lookup: CDR1 SGHTA, CDR2 FQGNSA. The V gene lost 5 bases and the J gene lost 0 bases, with 17 bases spanning the gap. The CDR3 loop spans 16 amino acids.

This clone occurred once. The chain recombines TRBV11-1 with TRBJ2-7; maybe TRBD2 (5 bases). The germline V gene has CDR1 SGHAT and CDR2 FQDESV (reference sequence). The V and J ends lost 5 bases and 7 bases respectively, with 12 bases between them. The CDR3 is 12 residues long. CDR3 bases: TGTGCCAGCAGCCCCGGAGGTGAGGAGCAGTACTTC. As protein: CASSPGGEEQYF.

The V call is TRBV27, the J call TRBJ1-5; perhaps TRBD1 as D (5 bases). Trimming stripped 2 bases from V and 7 bases from J, with 12 bases between. CDR1 is MNHEY and CDR2 is SMNVEV in the germline V gene (reference sequence). This CDR3 region has 14 residues. DNA for the CDR3: TGTGCCAGCAGTTTAATGGGGCCCTCCCAGCCCCAGCATTTT. Its protein product is CASSLMGPSQPQHF.

This chain uses TRBV6-1 with TRBJ1-3; D uncertain. The CDR3 sequence is 16 residues long. Germline assignment: CDR1 MNHNS and CDR2 SASEGT. V lost 3 bases and J 4 bases, leaving 16 bases between the germline ends. The CDR3: CASSDGLSAWGNTIYF. The CDR3 DNA follows: TGTGCCAGCAGTGACGGACTCTCCGCTTGGGGAAACACCATATATTTT.

V gene TRBV7-3 combines with J gene TRBJ2-3, with no clear D. CDR3 length: 14 residues. V lost 2 bases and J 0 bases, leaving 6 bases between the germline ends. The germline V gene encodes CDR1 SGHTA and CDR2 FQGTGA. CDR3 bases: TGTGCCAGCAGCTTAGCTACTAGCACAGATACGCAGTATTTT. Translated, it gives CASSLATSTDTQYF.

The chain uses TRBV9 and TRBJ2-5; 8 bases align to TRBD2. The CDR3 has 16 amino acids. Losses at the gene ends were 0 bases for V and 1 base for J; bases not matched to a gene: 5. Germline values: CDR1 SGDLS, CDR2 YYNGEE. CDR3: CASSVGVAGGQETQYF. CDR3 bases: TGTGCCAGCAGCGTAGGGGTCGCGGGAGGCCAAGAGACCCAGTACTTC.

V gene TRBV28 combines with J gene TRBJ1-2, with unresolved D. V was shortened by 7 bases and J by 1 base, with 13 bases between the two germline ends. The CDR3 length is 14 residues. Per the germline V gene, CDR1 is MDHEN and CDR2 is SYDVKM. CDR3 DNA sequence: TGTGCCAGCAATCACAGAGCCGGTAACTATGGCTACACCTTC. It specifies CASNHRAGNYGYTF.

This sequence joins TRBV7-9 and TRBJ2-7; TRBD1 aligns across 10 bases. Unmatched junction bases numbered 8, after V lost 7 bases and J lost 2 bases. CDR3 size: 15 residues. CDR1 is SEHNR and CDR2 is FQNEAQ in the germline V gene (reference sequence). The CDR3 loop is CASTKGTGVPYEQYF. CDR3 DNA: TGTGCCAGCACCAAAGGGACAGGGGTCCCCTACGAGCAGTACTTC.

This clone was seen only once. The chain recombines TRBV27 with TRBJ2-7; TRBD1 agrees at 8 bases. CDR1 is MNHEY, CDR2 SMNVEV, per germline (reference sequence). V lost 4 bases to trimming and J lost 0 bases; unmatched junction nucleotides: 2. The CDR3 length is 14 residues. CDR3 residues: CASSSTGDSYEQYF. CDR3 DNA: TGTGCCAGCAGTTCGACAGGGGACTCCTACGAGCAGTACTTC.

This clone came up once. V gene TRBV19 combines with J gene TRBJ1-5, with unresolved D. CDR3 length equals 14 residues. V lost 3 bases and J lost 7, with 13 bases in between. Germline CDR1 reads LNHDA; CDR2 reads SQIVND (reference sequence). CDR3 bases: TGTGCCAGTAGTATGCCCGGGATGGGCCAGCCCCAGCATTTT. Its protein is CASSMPGMGQPQHF. Supplemented by reference TRBV19 and TRBJ1-5, the full variable domain reads DGGITQSPKYLFRKEGQNVTLSCEQNLNHDAMYWYRQDPGQGLRLIYYSQIVNDFQKGDIAEGYSVSREKKESFPLTVTSAQKNPTAFYLCASSMPGMGQPQHFGDGTRLSIL.

The chain joins TRBV2 to TRBJ1-5; TRBD1 aligns across 8 bases. The trim removed 4 bases at V and 0 bases at J, leaving 5 bases unmatched. From germline, CDR1 is SNHLY and CDR2 FYNNEI. This CDR3 spans 16 amino acids. In DNA, the CDR3 is TGTGCCAGCAGTGTAGAGGGACAGGTTAGCAATCAGCCCCAGCATTTT. Translated, it gives CASSVEGQVSNQPQHF.

V is TRBV7-6 and J is TRBJ2-7, with 8 bases aligning to TRBD1. Germline assignment: CDR1 SGHVS and CDR2 FNYEAQ. J was trimmed by 6 bases and V by 1 base; bases with no gene match: 14. This CDR3 contains 17 residues. The CDR3 is CASSLGIPGQVHTEQYF. CDR3 bases: TGTGCCAGCAGCTTAGGTATCCCGGGACAGGTCCACACCGAGCAGTACTTC.

Here the CDR3 reads CASSLFADRAIYEQYF. The CDR3 DNA sequence: TGTGCCAGCAGCTTGTTCGCCGACAGGGCGATCTACGAGCAGTACTTC. The rearrangement links TRBV5-6 to TRBJ2-7, with 7 bases identical to TRBD1. CDR3 length: 16 residues. The junction had 10 bases not matched to a gene; V was cut back by 1 base and J by 3 bases. CDR1 SGHDT and CDR2 YYEEEE come from the germline V gene.

The chain links TRBV30 to TRBJ1-6; D is unclear. CDR3 length: 13 residues. From germline, CDR1 is GTSNPN and CDR2 SVGIG (reference sequence). Trimming took 6 bases from V and 0 from J, leaving 6 bases between them. CDR3 coding DNA: TGTGCCTGTGTCCGCTCCTATAATTCACCCCTCCACTTT. Its translation is CACVRSYNSPLHF.

This chain uses TRBV7-2 with TRBJ2-5; D is perhaps TRBD2 (6 bases). The DNA end is more similar to TRBJ2-7, so the J call may be wrong. The CDR3 extends over 14 amino acids. CDR1 and CDR2 from the germline V gene are SGHTA and FQGNSA. CDR3 DNA sequence: TGTGCCAGCAGCCCTGCGGGACTGGCCTACGAGCAGTACTTC. It specifies CASSPAGLAYEQYF.

This sequence joins TRBV9 and TRBJ1-3, with D uncertain. Germline V lookup: CDR1 SGDLS, CDR2 YYNGEE. V was shortened by 0 bases and J by 0 bases, with 10 bases between the two germline ends. The CDR3 contains 16 residues. This CDR3 reads CASSVDLRASGNTIYF. The CDR3 DNA reads as TGTGCCAGCAGCGTAGATCTCCGAGCCTCTGGAAACACCATATATTTT.

This clone was found once. The J gene is TRBJ2-7, the V gene TRBV5-1, with no clear D. The CDR3 has 14 residues. Trimming took 0 bases from V and 3 from J, leaving 10 bases between them. Germline V lookup: CDR1 SGHRS, CDR2 YFSETQ. The DNA for the CDR3 is TGCGCCAGCAGCTTGGCACCCACTGGCTACGAGCAGTACTTC. Protein: CASSLAPTGYEQYF.

V and J are TRBV4-2 and TRBJ2-2, with 7 positions matching TRBD2. The CDR3 length is 16 residues. J was trimmed by 0 bases and V by 11 bases; bases with no gene match: 12. CDR1 is LGHNA, CDR2 YNFKEQ, per germline. CDR3 coding DNA: TGTGCCGCAGGCCCTGGCGGGGGAGCGAACACCGGGGAGCTGTTTTTT. It codes for CAAGPGGGANTGELFF.

In this sample, this clone turned up once. The chain combines TRBV29-1 with TRBJ2-7, with TRBD1 as a possible D gene (7 bases). There are 12 residues in the CDR3. Germline CDR1 SQVTM, CDR2 ANQGSEA. Trimming cost V 8 bases and J 7 bases, with 18 bases left between them. The chain's CDR3 is CSSERQGGEQYF. In DNA, the CDR3 is TGCAGCTCCGAGCGACAGGGAGGAGAGCAGTACTTC.